The clone carrying this T cell receptor (beta chain) was counted only a few times. Antigen specificity is unknown. The data belong to a study of cytomegalovirus exposure and HLA in healthy donors. Study conclusions and caveats: From TCR beta sequences, most subjects' HLA-A and HLA-B alleles were reportedly predicted accurately. Cytomegalovirus-associated status was assigned to some 160 TCR beta chains. At a 0.05 false discovery rate, a later analysis found 18,000 or so TCR beta sequences to be associated with HLA alleles. According to a later analysis, most TCR beta chains associated with CMV appeared HLA-restricted.

60 Vbeta and 13 Jbeta primers were used in PCR. Assay used: immunoSEQ multiplex PCR; TCRdb lists only in-frame clones, some missing. The sample consists of 110,000 to 150,000 clones, nearly 10% of them appearing once. This CDR3 region has 15 residues. CDR1 and CDR2 (germline): MNHNS, SASEGT. Trimming took 2 bases from V and 7 from J; bases not matched to a gene: 6. The rearrangement links TRBV6-1 to TRBJ2-1; 9 nucleotides match TRBD1. This clonotype was sampled from a man aged 45-65 years in good health and CMV-seronegative. Specimen: PBMCs. CDR3 DNA: TGTGCCAGCAGTGAAACAGGGGGCCCCTCGAATGAGCAGTTCTTC. Translation gives CASSETGGPSNEQFF.